The 25 T cell receptor beta chains below were found in one sample sequenced in a study of T-cell reconstitution after alpha-beta-depleted transplantation in children. Molecular barcoding with unique molecular identifiers was used for the TCRbeta library. TCRdb used MiXCR to reprocess the PCR reads, holding one entry per CDR3 protein. The repertoire includes about 100,000 distinct CDR3 sequences, almost 6.5% of them detected once, and roughly 25% sits in the top ten. The sample here was PBMCs, mostly from graft donor cells, taken 360 days after TCRalphabeta/CD19-depleted stem cell transplant. These receptors all stem from a male patient between 2 and 9 years old who had a stem cell transplant for acute lymphoblastic leukemia, so the T cells may come from the graft donor.

This clonotype occurred many times. V is TRBV29-1 and J is TRBJ1-2; TRBD1 might be the D (5 bases). Trimming pared 4 bases from V and 4 bases from J, leaving 13 bases between. Looked up from germline, CDR1 is SQVTM and CDR2 is ANQGSEA. This CDR3 contains 13 residues. The CDR3: CSVVGGLFYGYTF. CDR3 coding DNA: TGCAGCGTTGTCGGGGGACTCTTCTATGGCTACACCTTC.

This clonotype was seen many times. V and J are TRBV14 and TRBJ2-1; 7 bases line up with TRBD2. Germline trimming cut 4 bases from V and 3 bases from J; bases unmatched to any gene: 3. This CDR3 comprises 14 residues. Germline V gene data show CDR1 as SGHDN and CDR2 as FVKESK. The CDR3 coding sequence is TGTGCCAGCAGCCCGGGGACTAACTACAATGAGCAGTTCTTC. Its protein is CASSPGTNYNEQFF.

This chain's CDR3 is CASSRDGRRTETQYF. CDR3 bases: TGTGCCAGCAGTCGAGACGGGAGGAGAACAGAGACCCAGTACTTC. The chain combines TRBV7-8 with TRBJ2-5; 7 nucleotides agree with TRBD2. The CDR3 is 15 amino acids. The V gene's germline CDR1 is SGHVS and CDR2 FQNEAQ. V lost 6 bases to trimming and J lost 4 bases; unmatched junction nucleotides: 11.

The chain has TRBV9 and TRBJ1-2, with D possibly TRBD1 on 6 matching bases. V lost 3 bases and J lost 8, with 8 bases in between. Germline-derived CDR1 and CDR2 are SGDLS and YYNGEE. The CDR3 has 11 amino acids. The CDR3 here is CASSATGGYTF. DNA for the CDR3: TGTGCCAGCAGCGCCACAGGGGGCTACACCTTC.

This clonotype was counted many times. The chain couples TRBV7-3 to TRBJ2-5; the D call may be TRBD1 or TRBD2 (6 bases each). The CDR3 is 15 amino acids. Trimming took 5 bases from V and 0 from J, leaving 13 bases between them. CDR1 and CDR2 (germline): SGHTA, FQGTGA. The CDR3 here is CASSPLGGYQETQYF. The CDR3 bases are TGTGCCAGCAGCCCTCTAGGGGGGTACCAAGAGACCCAGTACTTC.

This clonotype occurred many times. The chain uses TRBV4-3 and TRBJ2-1; 10 bases line up with TRBD2. The V gene's germline CDR1 is LGHNA and CDR2 YSLEER. The CDR3 has 15 residues. V shed 4 bases, J shed 4 bases, and the junction held 4 bases outside the gene matches. The CDR3 DNA reads TGCGCCAGCAGCCTTGGACTAGCGGCATACAATGAGCAGTTCTTC. Its translation is CASSLGLAAYNEQFF.

This clonotype was observed a few times. The J gene is TRBJ2-5, the V gene TRBV9, with TRBD2 matching 7 bases. The length of the CDR3 is 14 residues. CDR1 is SGDLS, CDR2 YYNGEE, per germline. J was trimmed by 6 bases and V by 7 bases; bases with no gene match: 12. CDR3 bases: TGTGCCAGCCGGCGACCGGGGAGGGGAAAGACCCAGTACTTC. This gives the protein CASRRPGRGKTQYF.

The rearrangement uses TRBV6-5 and TRBJ1-5, with no clear D. From germline, CDR1 is MNHEY and CDR2 SVGAGI. CDR3 size: 13 residues. The germline V and J ends were trimmed by 2 bases and 3 bases, with 5 bases remaining between them. The CDR3 loop is CASSYRINQPQHF. The CDR3 bases are TGTGCCAGCAGTTACCGCATCAATCAGCCCCAGCATTTT.

There are many counts of this clonotype. This chain connects TRBV6-1 to TRBJ1-2, with D perhaps matching TRBD1 (5 bases). With 5 bases removed from V and 4 bases from J, the gap between germline ends came to 14 bases. CDR1 MNHNS and CDR2 SASEGT come from the germline V gene. This CDR3 comprises 14 residues. The CDR3 bases are TGTGCCAGCAGTCTGCAGGGCCTTGGCTATGGCTACACCTTC. This sequence encodes CASSLQGLGYGYTF.

The chain uses TRBV9 and TRBJ1-6, with a possible D match to TRBD1 (6 bases). Germline assignment: CDR1 SGDLS and CDR2 YYNGEE. CDR3 length equals 15 residues. Trimming took off 2 bases at V and 4 bases at J, with 10 bases between the two ends. The CDR3 DNA follows: TGTGCCAGCAGCGTCGAGGGGGAGTATAATTCACCCCTCCACTTT. It yields the protein CASSVEGEYNSPLHF.

This clonotype was found many times. The gene calls are TRBV25-1 and TRBJ2-5; D uncertain. This CDR3 region has 11 residues. From germline, CDR1 is MGHDK and CDR2 SYGVNS. Trimming stripped 1 base from V and 13 bases from J, with 10 bases between. CDR3 nucleotide sequence: TGTGCCAGCAGTGAATCAACTCGGTCGTACTTC. This encodes CASSESTRSYF.

The chain is built from TRBV19 and TRBJ2-1; D is unclear. In germline, CDR1 is LNHDA, CDR2 SQIVND (reference sequence). CDR3 length: 14 amino acids. Trimming removed 7 bases from V and 4 bases from J, with 14 bases in between. The CDR3 region has the DNA TGTGCCAGTATGGGCTCTTTTTGGTACAATGAGCAGTTCTTC. This sequence encodes CASMGSFWYNEQFF.

Ten or more counts support this clonotype. The chain is built from TRBV6-2 or TRBV6-3 and TRBJ2-4, with 7 bases identical to TRBD1. With 2 bases clipped from V and 3 bases from J, the junction kept 16 bases outside the gene matches. The CDR3 runs to 19 residues. Germline V lookup: CDR1 MNHEY, CDR2 SVGEGT. For the CDR3, the DNA is TGTGCCAGCAGTTACACGATATGGCGTACCGGGACAGTCAAAAACATTCAGTACTTC. Translated, it gives CASSYTIWRTGTVKNIQYF.

There are many counts of this clonotype. DNA for the CDR3: TGCGCCAGCAGCCAAGATTTTGGAGCGGGAGAGTTCTACAATGAGCAGTTCTTC. Translating it yields CASSQDFGAGEFYNEQFF. The rearrangement joins TRBV4-3 to TRBJ2-1; 8 bases agree with TRBD2. CDR3 length: 18 residues. Unmatched junction bases numbered 10, after V lost 0 bases and J lost 3 bases. Germline CDR1 is LGHNA and CDR2 is YSLEER.

This clonotype was observed many times. The chain couples TRBV27 to TRBJ1-6, with D perhaps matching TRBD1 (6 bases). In germline, CDR1 is MNHEY, CDR2 SMNVEV (reference sequence). Trimming left V 6 bases short and J 16 bases short, with 16 bases between. This CDR3 contains 12 residues. The CDR3 DNA reads TGTGCCAGCAGCCTTACAGGGTTGCTTCTCCACTTT. Its protein product is CASSLTGLLLHF.

The rearrangement links TRBV27 to TRBJ1-2; D might be TRBD1 (6 bases). Trimming shortened V by 5 bases and J by 3 bases, and 10 bases separated the two germline ends. The CDR3 loop spans 13 amino acids. Germline CDR1 and CDR2: MNHEY and SMNVEV (reference sequence). The CDR3 DNA follows: TGTGCCAGCAGTCAGGGACATGACTATGGCTACACCTTC. Translating it yields CASSQGHDYGYTF.

This clonotype was counted many times. The chain joins TRBV6-2 or TRBV6-3 to TRBJ2-7; D unresolved. CDR3 length: 12 amino acids. V lost 4 bases and J 2 bases, leaving 6 bases between the germline ends. From germline, CDR1 is MNHEY and CDR2 SVGEGT. The CDR3 spells CASSFTPYEQYF. The CDR3 coding sequence is TGTGCCAGCAGTTTTACTCCCTACGAGCAGTACTTC.

This clonotype was picked up a small number of times. The V gene is TRBV4-3, the J gene TRBJ2-7, with TRBD1 identical over 7 bases. The CDR3 loop spans 15 amino acids. The J segment lost 2 bases and the V segment lost 1 base, leaving 5 bases of the junction unmatched. In germline, CDR1 is LGHNA, CDR2 YSLEER. Here the CDR3 reads CASSQGFGQAYEQYF. Here the CDR3 DNA reads TGCGCCAGCAGCCAAGGTTTCGGACAGGCCTACGAGCAGTACTTC.

This clonotype was detected a few times. V and J are TRBV7-9 and TRBJ2-2; 8 bases are shared with TRBD1. This CDR3 comprises 16 residues. The germline CDR1 and CDR2 sequences are SEHNR and FQNEAQ (reference sequence). The J segment lost 1 base and the V segment lost 5 bases, leaving 6 bases of the junction unmatched. The CDR3 loop reads CASSPTGGENTGELFF. The CDR3 coding sequence is TGTGCCAGCAGCCCCACAGGGGGTGAGAACACCGGGGAGCTGTTTTTT.

This clonotype has a count of ten or more. The rearrangement uses TRBV29-1 and TRBJ2-2; maybe TRBD1 (6 bases). Germline CDR1 reads SQVTM; CDR2 reads ANQGSEA. The CDR3 contains 13 residues. Trimming stripped 5 bases from V and 1 base from J, with 8 bases between. CDR3 nucleotide sequence: TGCAGCGTTTGGGGACAGAACACCGGGGAGCTGTTTTTT. This codes for CSVWGQNTGELFF.

This clonotype was observed at least ten times. V and J are TRBV5-1 and TRBJ1-2; D gene ambiguous. Trimming removed 0 bases at V and 3 bases at J, with 15 bases between. There are 16 residues in the CDR3. The germline V gene encodes CDR1 SGHRS and CDR2 YFSETQ. In DNA, the CDR3 is TGCGCCAGCAGCTTGGCCGGGCAGTTCATACACTATGGCTACACCTTC. This codes for CASSLAGQFIHYGYTF.

This clonotype was seen at least ten times. The chain employs TRBV20-1 and TRBJ2-1, with D hard to call. V lost 3 bases and J lost 0, with 12 bases in between. Per the germline V gene, CDR1 is DFQATT and CDR2 is SNEGSKA (reference sequence). This CDR3 comprises 15 residues. The CDR3 loop is CSASSLDRSYNEQFF. The CDR3 nucleotides read TGCAGTGCTAGTAGTCTGGATCGCTCCTACAATGAGCAGTTCTTC.

This clonotype was picked up many times. The chain couples TRBV7-9 to TRBJ2-7, with 7 bases identical to TRBD1. Per the germline V gene, CDR1 is SEHNR and CDR2 is FQNEAQ (reference sequence). This CDR3 spans 13 amino acids. The V segment lost 5 bases and the J segment 5 bases; nucleotides outside the gene matches: 6. CDR3 sequence (DNA): TGTGCCAGCAGCCCCCCCGACAGGGACGAGCAGTACTTC. As protein: CASSPPDRDEQYF.

The chain is built from TRBV11-1 and TRBJ2-2; 10 bases line up with TRBD2. J lost 1 base, V lost 2 bases, and 13 bases had no gene match. The CDR3 loop spans 20 amino acids. The germline CDR1 and CDR2 sequences are SGHAT and FQDESV (reference sequence). The CDR3 DNA sequence: TGTGCCAGCAGCTTAACGGGACTAGCGTATCCCTTCGAGAACACCGGGGAGCTGTTTTTT. The encoded protein is CASSLTGLAYPFENTGELFF. Full variable domain (outside the CDR3, taken from reference TRBV11-1 and TRBJ2-2): EAEVAQSPRYKITEKSQAVAFWCDPISGHATLYWYRQILGQGPELLVQFQDESVVDDSQLPKDRFSAERLKGVDSTLKIQPAELGDSAMYLCASSLTGLAYPFENTGELFFGEGSRLTVL.

This clonotype has more than one count but fewer than ten. The chain is built from TRBV2 and TRBJ2-2, with D possibly TRBD1 on 7 matching bases. Deletions cut 6 bases from V and 6 bases from J, with 11 bases between. Germline V lookup: CDR1 SNHLY, CDR2 FYNNEI. The CDR3 extends over 13 amino acids. The CDR3 spells CASSGGGPGELFF. The CDR3 DNA sequence: TGTGCCAGCAGCGGAGGGGGCCCCGGGGAGCTGTTTTTT.